This T cell receptor beta chain was sequenced during a study of cytotoxic CD8 clonotypes in ibrutinib-treated CLL. In the study overall: The patient breakdown showed some eleven relapsed/refractory and some 16 treatment-naive cases, with approximately 18 IGHV unmutated. General study points: Age-matched healthy donor levels were exceeded by baseline clonality, which tracked circulating CD8+ T-cell counts. Under therapy, public clonotypes either contracted or stayed stable, and they were uncommon.

Clones were read by immunoSEQ multiplex PCR, and TCRdb kept only the in-frame ones, dropping some. The sample shows around 50,000 clones, 56% of them seen only once. This CDR3 has 14 residues. The V gene's germline CDR1 is LGHNA and CDR2 YNFKEQ. V was shortened by 0 bases and J by 0 bases, with 5 bases between the two germline ends. Note on this clone: Antigen unknown.

The source of this sequence is a human donor with chronic lymphocytic leukemia. The source material was PBMCs, sampled after 24 months of ibrutinib treatment. The genes are TRBV4-2 and TRBJ1-1; D gene unclear. The DNA for the CDR3 is TGTGCCAGCAGCCAAGAGAAATTGAACACTGAAGCTTTCTTT. It specifies CASSQEKLNTEAFF.